One and the same sample provided the 5 T cell receptor beta chains below, sequenced in a study of response to subunit inactivated influenza vaccine (dated by TCRdb to 2016 to 2018). Libraries were prepared through RT-PCR. Sequenced using an Illumina HiSeq 2500. TCRdb ran its own pipeline on the public reads, namely fastp trimming at Q25 and MiXCR clone calling, and kept in-frame beta chains. Rows merge per CDR3 protein into single entries with the most common DNA and genes. Recorded for this sample are about 540,000 distinct CDR3 sequences; under 30% of them occurred a single time. In total, the top ten clones hold approximately 3% of the sample. This sample was also put to use in a study of T cells expressing NK-cell markers. That second publication adds: 5'RACE template switching, by which a universal primer site and unique molecular identifiers were added, was used to make TCR beta cDNA libraries.

Here the sequenced sample was CD4+ T cells sorted from PBMCs, taken about 11 days after vaccination. Receptors were obtained from a man aged 50-60 years who received an inactivated influenza vaccine. Donor details come from another sample of the same person, matched by shared clones.

The J gene is TRBJ2-1, the V gene TRBV12-3 or TRBV12-4; perhaps TRBD1 as D (7 bases). This CDR3 is 16 amino acids long. V was shortened by 6 bases and J by 10 bases, with 25 bases between the two germline ends. CDR3 bases: TGTGCCAGCAGCAACAGGGGACTCTACGGGGCCCGCGAGCAGTTCTTC. Its protein is CASSNRGLYGAREQFF.

The chain joins TRBV14 to TRBJ2-7; 13 bases map to TRBD2. The junction had 15 bases not matched to a gene; V was cut back by 10 bases and J by 0 bases. Germline assignment: CDR1 SGHDN and CDR2 FVKESK. The CDR3 covers 18 residues. The CDR3 here is CAIPRGTSGTIRSYEQYF. The DNA for the CDR3 is TGTGCCATCCCGAGGGGGACTAGCGGGACCATCCGCTCCTACGAGCAGTACTTC.

The rearrangement uses TRBV9 and TRBJ2-1; 12 nucleotides agree with TRBD2. CDR3 length equals 16 residues. With 0 bases clipped from V and 10 bases from J, the junction kept 8 bases outside the gene matches. The germline V gene has CDR1 SGDLS and CDR2 YYNGEE. CDR3 protein: CASSVAPTSGRGEQFF. In DNA form, the CDR3 reads TGTGCCAGCAGCGTAGCCCCGACTAGCGGGAGAGGAGAGCAGTTCTTC.

The chain links TRBV14 to TRBJ2-2; 8 nucleotides align to TRBD2. The CDR3 is made up of 15 amino acids. V shed 1 base, J shed 6 bases, and the junction held 4 bases outside the gene matches. Germline V gene data show CDR1 as SGHDN and CDR2 as FVKESK. The CDR3 sequence is CASSQASGSSGELFF. CDR3 nucleotide sequence: TGTGCCAGCAGCCAAGCAAGCGGGAGTTCCGGGGAGCTGTTTTTT.

This clonotype has just a few counts. V gene TRBV12-3 or TRBV12-4 combines with J gene TRBJ1-2; D unresolved. Trimming took off 8 bases at V and 3 bases at J, with 16 bases between the two ends. The CDR3 is 14 amino acids. The CDR3 sequence is CASFEAAVDYGYTF. In DNA, the CDR3 is TGTGCCAGCTTTGAGGCCGCTGTAGACTATGGCTACACCTTC.